Below are 27 T cell receptor beta chains sequenced from a single sample in a study of a mutant IDH1 vaccine in newly diagnosed glioma. As for time point: week 5, during vaccination. Each vaccine dose was 300 ug of mutant IDH1 20-mer peptide, with topical imiquimod. These TCRs' antigens remain unknown. This table comes from immunoSEQ multiplex PCR, and its TCRdb copy is limited to in-frame clones, with some not included. Of more than 35,000 clones in the sample, roughly 85% were seen once. This specimen consisted of PBMCs, obtained from a glioma patient whose treatment included an IDH1 peptide vaccine. Receptor source: a man between 35 and 55 years old with glioma.

The chain carries TRBV5-1 and TRBJ2-7; 10 positions match TRBD2. The CDR3 is 15 amino acids. J gave up 4 bases and V 3 bases, and 7 bases lay outside the gene matches. Germline CDR1 SGHRS, CDR2 YFSETQ. This CDR3 reads CASSWGTSAQYEQYF. As DNA, the CDR3 is TGCGCCAGCAGCTGGGGGACTAGCGCCCAATACGAGCAGTACTTC.

The chain is built from TRBV4-3 and TRBJ2-3; 10 nucleotides match TRBD2. Germline assignment: CDR1 LGHNA and CDR2 YSLEER. V was pared by 3 bases and J by 5 bases, with 11 bases of the junction left unmatched. The CDR3 has 17 residues. The CDR3 nucleotides are TGCGCCAGCAGCCAGGCAGCGGGAGGGCTTCTGGGAGATACGCAGTATTTT. It translates to CASSQAAGGLLGDTQYF.

The chain carries TRBV27 and TRBJ1-3, with D uncertain. The V end lost 4 bases, the J end lost 0 bases, and 13 bases lay between the germline ends. This CDR3 comprises 16 residues. Germline V gene data show CDR1 as MNHEY and CDR2 as SMNVEV (reference sequence). The chain's CDR3 is CASSSDDFRSGNTIYF. The CDR3 DNA follows: TGTGCCAGCAGTTCGGACGACTTTCGCTCTGGAAACACCATATATTTT.

DNA of the CDR3: TGTGCCATCCAGGGGTATAGCAATCAGCCCCAGCATTTT. It is translated as CAIQGYSNQPQHF. V and J are TRBV6-1 and TRBJ1-5; tentative D call: TRBD1 (6 bases). Germline assignment: CDR1 MNHNS and CDR2 SASEGT. V lost 10 bases and J lost 0, with 10 bases in between. The CDR3 is made up of 13 amino acids.

This chain connects TRBV7-9 to TRBJ1-3, with D perhaps matching TRBD1 (5 bases). The germline V gene encodes CDR1 SEHNR and CDR2 FQNEAQ (reference sequence). CDR3 length: 16 residues. V lost 1 base and J 8 bases, leaving 18 bases between the germline ends. DNA of the CDR3: TGTGCCAGCAGCTTAGGGACAACCTTGTTTGGGGACACCATATATTTT. Its translation is CASSLGTTLFGDTIYF.

The chain has TRBV19 and TRBJ1-2; TRBD1 matches at 9 bases. Trimming took 5 bases from V and 5 from J; bases not matched to a gene: 6. This CDR3 has 14 amino acids. CDR1 and CDR2 from the germline V gene are LNHDA and SQIVND (reference sequence). The DNA for the CDR3 is TGTGCCAGTAGTGTGGGACAGGGAGGATATGGCTACACCTTC. Translated: CASSVGQGGYGYTF. The whole variable domain, filled in from reference TRBV19 and TRBJ1-2, reads DGGITQSPKYLFRKEGQNVTLSCEQNLNHDAMYWYRQDPGQGLRLIYYSQIVNDFQKGDIAEGYSVSREKKESFPLTVTSAQKNPTAFYLCASSVGQGGYGYTFGSGTRLTVV.

This chain uses TRBV27 with TRBJ2-7; D may be TRBD1 (5 bases). CDR1 MNHEY and CDR2 SMNVEV come from the germline V gene (reference sequence). The ends were cut back, 8 bases at V and 0 bases at J, with 11 bases in the middle. This CDR3 comprises 13 residues. The CDR3 DNA follows: TGTGCCAGCTCCCAGGGTGCCTCCTACGAGCAGTACTTC. Protein: CASSQGASYEQYF.

The chain recombines TRBV15 with TRBJ1-3, with TRBD1 as a possible D gene (6 bases). Trimming removed 2 bases at V and 1 base at J, with 15 bases between. Germline V gene sequence: CDR1 LNHNV, CDR2 YYDKDF (reference sequence). The CDR3 is made up of 17 amino acids. In nucleotides, the CDR3 is TGTGCCACCAGCAGATTTCGGACAGAAAGTTCTGGAAACACCATATATTTT. Translated: CATSRFRTESSGNTIYF.

V gene TRBV7-2 combines with J gene TRBJ2-4, with 8 bases identical to TRBD2. The germline V gene has CDR1 SGHTA and CDR2 FQGNSA. The J segment lost 1 base and the V segment lost 1 base, leaving 9 bases of the junction unmatched. The CDR3 has 18 residues. The CDR3 nucleotides read TGTGCCAGCAGCTTAGGGGCGGGAGGAGAAGCTGCCAAAAACATTCAGTACTTC. Residues: CASSLGAGGEAAKNIQYF.

The V and J genes are TRBV28 and TRBJ1-5; the D is unclear. V lost 3 bases and J lost 8, with 11 bases in between. Per germline, CDR1 MDHEN and CDR2 SYDVKM. CDR3 length: 13 residues. This chain's CDR3 is CASSFEILKPQHF. CDR3 sequence (DNA): TGTGCCAGCAGTTTTGAGATACTGAAGCCCCAGCATTTT.

The chain uses TRBV7-9 and TRBJ2-2; D is perhaps TRBD1 (6 bases). Trimming pared 1 base from V and 0 bases from J, leaving 6 bases between. Germline CDR1 and CDR2: SEHNR and FQNEAQ (reference sequence). The CDR3 contains 15 residues. The CDR3 region is CASSLGTANTGELFF. In nucleotides, the CDR3 is TGTGCCAGCAGCTTAGGGACAGCGAACACCGGGGAGCTGTTTTTT.

The chain has TRBV2 and TRBJ2-2, with D possibly TRBD2 on 6 matching bases. Germline values: CDR1 SNHLY, CDR2 FYNNEI. V was trimmed by 2 bases and J by 4 bases, leaving 23 bases between them. This CDR3 spans 19 amino acids. The CDR3 is CASSEKSGSLGGFTGELFF. In nucleotides, the CDR3 is TGTGCCAGCAGTGAAAAGTCGGGCTCCTTGGGGGGTTTCACCGGGGAGCTGTTTTTT.

The chain links TRBV5-1 to TRBJ2-7, with 9 bases fitting TRBD1. Germline V lookup: CDR1 SGHRS, CDR2 YFSETQ. The CDR3 has 19 amino acids. V shed 2 bases, J shed 4 bases, and the junction held 19 bases outside the gene matches. In DNA, the CDR3 is TGCGCCAGCAGCTTCCCCGGGACAGGGCAAATCGCCCCTATATACGAGCAGTACTTC. Its translation: CASSFPGTGQIAPIYEQYF.

This clone was observed a few times. The CDR3 DNA reads as TGTGCCAGCAGCCCTTTAGGAGCGGGACAGATGAACACTGAAGCTTTCTTT. It translates to CASSPLGAGQMNTEAFF. The chain links TRBV14 to TRBJ1-1; TRBD1 agrees at 7 bases. The germline CDR1 and CDR2 sequences are SGHDN and FVKESK. This CDR3 has 17 residues. The J segment lost 0 bases and the V segment lost 4 bases, leaving 11 bases of the junction unmatched.

The chain is built from TRBV14 and TRBJ2-1; 10 bases map to TRBD2. The CDR3 sequence is 14 residues long. The germline gives CDR1 SGHDN, CDR2 FVKESK. With V trimmed by 4 bases and J by 9 bases, 6 bases remained unmatched. The CDR3 sequence: CASSRSSGSSEQFF. CDR3 bases: TGTGCCAGCAGCCGATCTAGCGGGAGTAGTGAGCAGTTCTTC.

The V call is TRBV4-1, the J call TRBJ1-6; D not resolved. This CDR3 contains 15 residues. CDR1 is MGHRA, CDR2 YSYEKL, per germline. Trimming left V 2 bases short and J 8 bases short, with 13 bases between. The CDR3, as DNA: TGCGCCAGCAGCCAACCTCGGGCCGGGTATTCACCCCTCCACTTT. This gives the protein CASSQPRAGYSPLHF.

V and J are TRBV27 and TRBJ2-7; 13 nucleotides line up with TRBD2. CDR3 length equals 14 residues. Trimming took 8 bases from V and 6 from J; bases not matched to a gene: 7. Germline CDR1 reads MNHEY; CDR2 reads SMNVEV (reference sequence). The CDR3 protein is CASRLAGGKAEQYF. The CDR3 DNA sequence: TGTGCCAGCCGACTAGCGGGAGGTAAAGCCGAGCAGTACTTC.

The gene calls are TRBV7-9 and TRBJ1-3, with D possibly TRBD1 on 6 matching bases. The CDR3 runs to 15 residues. V gave up 3 bases and J gave up 5 bases, with 14 bases separating them. Germline V gene data show CDR1 as SEHNR and CDR2 as FQNEAQ (reference sequence). CDR3 region: CASSFTGRSRNTIYF. As DNA, the CDR3 is TGTGCCAGCAGCTTTACAGGGAGAAGTCGAAACACCATATATTTT.

The chain links TRBV2 to TRBJ2-1; D could derive from TRBD1 or TRBD2 (6 bases each). CDR1 is SNHLY, CDR2 FYNNEI, per germline. This CDR3 has 15 amino acids. The ends were cut back, 8 bases at V and 9 bases at J, with 23 bases in the middle. The DNA for the CDR3 is TGTGCCAGCCACTACCAGGGGACTCCCAAGACTGAGCAGTTCTTC. The encoded protein is CASHYQGTPKTEQFF.

The rearrangement uses TRBV19 and TRBJ2-7; TRBD1 is a possible D gene (7 bases). CDR3 size: 14 residues. The germline V gene encodes CDR1 LNHDA and CDR2 SQIVND (reference sequence). Trimming removed 5 bases at V and 0 bases at J, with 11 bases between. The CDR3 loop is CASSAGQFSYEQYF. The CDR3 bases are TGTGCCAGTAGTGCGGGACAGTTCTCCTACGAGCAGTACTTC.

In this sample, this clone turned up once. V gene TRBV9 combines with J gene TRBJ2-1; D is perhaps TRBD2 (5 bases). Trimming cost V 0 bases and J 10 bases, with 17 bases left between them. This CDR3 has 15 residues. Germline CDR1 SGDLS, CDR2 YYNGEE. CDR3 protein: CASSVVGVAGAEQFF. The CDR3 nucleotides are TGTGCCAGCAGCGTAGTCGGGGTGGCGGGCGCCGAGCAGTTCTTC.

The genes are TRBV9 and TRBJ2-3; 7 bases line up with TRBD2. The CDR3 has 16 amino acids. From germline, CDR1 is SGDLS and CDR2 YYNGEE. Trimming removed 0 bases from V and 0 bases from J; junction bases left unmatched: 4. Here the CDR3 reads CASSVGLAVSTDTQYF. The CDR3 DNA follows: TGTGCCAGCAGCGTAGGTCTAGCGGTAAGCACAGATACGCAGTATTTT.

The chain carries TRBV7-9 and TRBJ2-2; D unresolved. CDR3 length: 15 residues. Germline lookup yields CDR1 SEHNR and CDR2 FQNEAQ (reference sequence). Trimming took off 5 bases at V and 3 bases at J, with 13 bases between the two ends. In DNA, the CDR3 is TGTGCCAGCAGCCAATCCCCAGGTTACACCGGGGAGCTGTTTTTT. The encoded protein is CASSQSPGYTGELFF.

The chain combines TRBV2 with TRBJ2-2; 9 positions agree with TRBD1. CDR3 length: 14 amino acids. With V trimmed by 7 bases and J by 5 bases, 5 bases remained unmatched. Germline CDR1 reads SNHLY; CDR2 reads FYNNEI. The DNA for the CDR3 is TGTGCCAGCAAACCGGGACAGGGTACCGGGGAGCTGTTTTTT. Its protein is CASKPGQGTGELFF. The full variable domain, its missing parts supplied by reference TRBV2 and TRBJ2-2, is EPEVTQTPSHQVTQMGQEVILRCVPISNHLYFYWYRQILGQKVEFLVSFYNNEISEKSEIFDDQFSVERPDGSNFTLKIRSTKLEDSAMYFCASKPGQGTGELFFGEGSRLTVL.

The chain couples TRBV9 to TRBJ2-1, with 10 positions matching TRBD2. J lost 8 bases, V lost 4 bases, and 12 bases had no gene match. The V gene's germline CDR1 is SGDLS and CDR2 YYNGEE. The CDR3 has 16 residues. The CDR3 region has the DNA TGTGCCAGCAGCCCTCTAGCGGGAGCGGTAATCCATGAGCAGTTCTTC. Its translation is CASSPLAGAVIHEQFF. The full variable domain, in which reference TRBV9 and TRBJ2-1 provide the parts outside the CDR3, is DSGVTQTPKHLITATGQRVTLRCSPRSGDLSVYWYQQSLDQGLQFLIQYYNGEERAKGNILERFSAQQFPDLHSELNLSSLELGDSALYFCASSPLAGAVIHEQFFGPGTRLTVL.

The chain joins TRBV2 to TRBJ1-4, with D unresolved. Germline CDR1 SNHLY, CDR2 FYNNEI. V was pared by 7 bases and J by 4 bases, with 19 bases between. The length of the CDR3 is 16 residues. The CDR3 loop reads CASTHLTESFNEKLFF. CDR3 sequence (DNA): TGTGCCAGCACCCATCTCACTGAATCTTTTAATGAAAAACTGTTTTTT.

The chain has TRBV2 and TRBJ2-1; tentatively, D is TRBD2 (5 bases). Trimming shortened V by 5 bases and J by 14 bases, and 19 bases separated the two germline ends. Germline V gene data show CDR1 as SNHLY and CDR2 as FYNNEI. The CDR3 spans 13 residues. This chain's CDR3 is CASSSLKGDREFF. CDR3 DNA sequence: TGTGCCAGCAGTTCACTGAAGGGAGACCGTGAGTTCTTC.